The rows below give T cell receptor beta chains drawn from one sample of a study of PD-1 blockade in classical Hodgkin lymphoma. The protocol was immunoSEQ multiplex PCR, while the TCRdb copy is restricted to in-frame clones and leaves out a portion. The sample has some 150,000 clones, nearly 80% seen once; the top ten hold 7.5% to 10%. The sequencing here drew on peripheral blood mononuclear cells (PBMCs), taken before the second cycle of nivolumab. The receptors derive from a human donor with classical Hodgkin lymphoma. Each CDR3 is given with its conserved first and last residue. Fields, in order: J gene, clone size, D gene, V gene, CDR3 DNA, CDR3 protein. A D gene is named only where the DNA matches it firmly. Where a row states a size, it is once, few, many or the class of an expanded clone; other rows omit it.

>TRBJ2-3|once|-|TRBV29-1
TGCAGCGTATGCCGGGGTACATTTACAGATACGCAGTATTTT
CSVCRGTFTDTQYF
>TRBJ2-2|-|-|TRBV6-5
TGTGCCAGCAGCTCTCGGGAGCGGAGAGCCGGGGAGCTGTTTTTT
CASSSRERRAGELFF
>TRBJ2-7|-|-|TRBV2
TGTGCCAGCAGCTTAGTATGGGGCGGGGAGCAGTACTTC
CASSLVWGGEQYF
>TRBJ1-5|once|TRBD1|TRBV19
TGTGCCAGTAGTACCTGGGGACAGGGGAGATCCCAGCCCCAGCATTTT
CASSTWGQGRSQPQHF
>TRBJ1-1|-|-|TRBV28
TGTGCCAGCAGTTTTTGGCCGCGGGAGAACACTGAAGCTTTCTTT
CASSFWPRENTEAFF
>TRBJ2-1|-|-|TRBV30
TGTGCCTGGACTGGCGGGGCCCACTGGGGCTACAATGAGCAGTTCTTC
CAWTGGAHWGYNEQFF
>TRBJ2-7|-|-|TRBV27
TGTGCCAGCAGTCCCCGGGCCTGGGACTACGAGCAGTACTTC
CASSPRAWDYEQYF
>TRBJ2-5|-|-|TRBV6-1
TGTGCCAGCAGTGAAGGCTACAGGCGAGTGAGCCAAGAGACCCAGTACTTC
CASSEGYRRVSQETQYF
>TRBJ1-1|-|-|TRBV6-5
TGTGCCAGCAGTTACGCAGGGTACTTCGGTGAAGCTTTCTTT
CASSYAGYFGEAFF
>TRBJ1-5|-|TRBD1|TRBV7-9
TGTGCCAGCAGCCGAGGACAGGGAGCCCCTGATGGCAATCAGCCCCAGCATTTT
CASSRGQGAPDGNQPQHF
>TRBJ2-2|-|TRBD2|TRBV2
TGTGCCAGCAGGACTAGCGGGAGTTTTACCGGGGAGCTGTTTTTT
CASRTSGSFTGELFF
>TRBJ2-2|-|-|TRBV9
TGTGCCAGCAGCCCTCGACAGGTTCCTCTCACCGGGGAGCTGTTTTTT
CASSPRQVPLTGELFF
>TRBJ2-1|-|TRBD1|TRBV6-1
TGTGCCAGCAGTGAGAGCGCAGGGGGCGCATATGAGCAGTTCTTC
CASSESAGGAYEQFF
>TRBJ2-7|-|-|TRBV6-6
TGTGCCAGCAGTCCCGGACCGGCCTACGAGCAGTACTTC
CASSPGPAYEQYF
>TRBJ2-3|-|-|TRBV2
TGTGCCAGCAGTGAAAGTAGGGGAGATACGCAGTATTTT
CASSESRGDTQYF
>TRBJ2-7|-|TRBD2|TRBV7-8
TGTGCCAGCAGCTCACAACCGGGACTAGCGGGAGTGAAATACGAGCAGTACTTC
CASSSQPGLAGVKYEQYF
>TRBJ2-5|-|-|TRBV19
TGTGCCAGTAGTATGGGCCCCTTGCTAGAGACCCAGTACTTC
CASSMGPLLETQYF
>TRBJ1-5|-|TRBD1|TRBV5-6
TGTGCCAGCAGCCGCCTCGGGACAGTAGGAAATCAGCCCCAGCATTTT
CASSRLGTVGNQPQHF
>TRBJ1-2|-|TRBD1|TRBV7-9
TGTGCCAGCAGCGTAACACAGGGGGACTATGGCTACACCTTC
CASSVTQGDYGYTF
>TRBJ1-5|-|TRBD1|TRBV6-6
TGTGCCAGCAGCGCAACAGGGGGCGTCGGCAATCAGCCCCAGCATTTT
CASSATGGVGNQPQHF
>TRBJ2-5|-|TRBD1|TRBV19
TGTGCCAGTAGTATACAGGACAGGGGAATGACCCAGTACTTC
CASSIQDRGMTQYF
>TRBJ2-1|-|-|TRBV6-5
TGTGCCAGCAGGACAGGACTGGATCTTGAGCAGTTCTTC
CASRTGLDLEQFF